A selection of T cell receptor beta chains follows, all from one sample in a study of blood T cell repertoires in COVID-19. Repertoires were generated with immunoSEQ multiplex PCR, while TCRdb's copy carries only in-frame clones and drops some. The data show around 270,000 clones, 80% to 90% seen once. Sequences were obtained from PBMCs or T cells enriched from blood (not recorded which). The receptors derive from a woman aged 30 to 39 who had recovered from COVID-19. Both conserved end residues are part of each CDR3. The D gene is left open where the match is weak. The size field is filled for only some rows; it gives once, few, many or a size class.

CDR3 protein	CDR3 DNA	V gene	clone size	D gene	J gene
CASSQTTSGRFNEQYF	TGTGCCAGCAGCCAAACCACTAGCGGGAGGTTCAACGAGCAGTACTTC	TRBV28	few	TRBD2	TRBJ2-7
CASSDRYNQPQHF	TGTGCCAGCAGTGACAGGTACAATCAGCCCCAGCATTTT	TRBV2	.	.	TRBJ1-5
CASSLVPLGQGLNTEAFF	TGCGCCAGCAGCTTGGTCCCCCTAGGGCAGGGACTAAACACTGAAGCTTTCTTT	TRBV5-1	.	.	TRBJ1-1
CASSVVQGASYEQYF	TGCGCCAGCAGTGTTGTTCAAGGGGCCTCCTACGAGCAGTACTTC	TRBV10-2	.	.	TRBJ2-7
CASSQGQGSGANVLTF	TGTGCCAGCAGCCAAGGACAGGGCTCAGGGGCCAACGTCCTGACTTTC	TRBV4-2	.	TRBD1	TRBJ2-6
CASSLDSRNNEQFF	TGTGCCAGCAGCTTAGATAGCCGAAACAATGAGCAGTTCTTC	TRBV11-3	.	.	TRBJ2-1
CATRRQGLNTEAFF	TGTGCCACCAGAAGACAGGGGTTGAACACTGAAGCTTTCTTT	TRBV27	.	TRBD1	TRBJ1-1
CASSFDRGTEAFF	TGTGCCAGCAGCTTTGACAGGGGCACTGAAGCTTTCTTT	TRBV7-2	few	TRBD1	TRBJ1-1
CASSLASGPYNEQFF	TGTGCCAGCAGCTTAGCTAGCGGGCCCTACAATGAGCAGTTCTTC	TRBV7-7	.	TRBD2	TRBJ2-1
CASSLVGTSYEQYF	TGCGCCAGCAGCTTGGTAGGGACATCCTACGAGCAGTACTTC	TRBV5-1	.	.	TRBJ2-7
CSATLEDTQYF	TGCAGTGCGACCCTAGAAGATACGCAGTATTTT	TRBV20-1	.	.	TRBJ2-3